This record concerns one T cell receptor beta chain sequence. Its matching antigen is unknown. This record comes from a study of CD8 T cells in Susac syndrome. Whole-study results and caveats: The study conceded that relatively few individuals underwent its TCR sequencing and HLA analysis.

Reverse transcription used about 0.45 to 1 ug RNA and random hexamers. TCRdb re-analysed the immunoSEQ multiplex PCR reads in MiXCR, keeping a single row per CDR3 protein. The sample includes under 200,000 distinct CDR3 sequences, around 95% seen only once; the top ten take approximately 0.094%. The sequencing sample was made of CD4+ T cells from PBMCs. The origin of this receptor is a human donor in good health.

Here the CDR3 DNA reads TGTGCCACCAGCAGAGAGCCCTCTTTCGCAGATACGCAGTATTTT. Translation gives CATSREPSFADTQYF. The V call is TRBV15, the J call TRBJ2-3; D gene uncertain. Germline V gene sequence: CDR1 LNHNV, CDR2 YYDKDF (reference sequence). The CDR3 contains 15 residues. V lost 0 bases to trimming and J lost 4 bases, with 11 bases between them.